The 27 T cell receptor beta chains below were found in one sample sequenced in a study of blood T cell repertoires in COVID-19. Some clones are missing from TCRdb's copy, which holds only in-frame ones; the method was immunoSEQ multiplex PCR. Of fewer than 150,000 clones in the sample, roughly nine tenths were seen once. Specimen: peripheral blood. The source of these receptors is a human donor in a cohort sampled during active COVID-19.

V and J are TRBV19 and TRBJ2-7, with TRBD2 as a possible D gene (6 bases). The CDR3 covers 13 residues. Germline loops: CDR1 LNHDA, CDR2 SQIVND (reference sequence). The germline V and J ends were trimmed by 3 bases and 4 bases, with 10 bases remaining between them. DNA for the CDR3: TGTGCCAGTAGTATCGGACTACCTTACGAGCAGTACTTC. Its translation: CASSIGLPYEQYF.

The chain couples TRBV24-1 to TRBJ1-4; D unclear. The CDR3 has 16 amino acids. CDR1 is KGHDR, CDR2 SFDVKD, per germline. V shed 1 base and J shed 8 bases, with 16 bases lying between them. CDR3 in DNA: TGTGCCACCAGTGATTTAATGGGAGCACAGTTAGAAAAACTGTTTTTT. It is translated as CATSDLMGAQLEKLFF.

V gene TRBV5-1 combines with J gene TRBJ1-1, with a weak D call TRBD1 (6 bases). Germline loops: CDR1 SGHRS, CDR2 YFSETQ. Trimming cost V 2 bases and J 1 base, with 12 bases left between them. The CDR3 length is 15 residues. This chain's CDR3 is CASSFIEQGNTEAFF. Here the CDR3 DNA reads TGCGCCAGCAGCTTCATTGAACAGGGGAACACTGAAGCTTTCTTT. The full variable domain, rest sourced from reference TRBV5-1 and TRBJ1-1, is KAGVTQTPRYLIKTRGQQVTLSCSPISGHRSVSWYQQTPGQGLQFLFEYFSETQRNKGNFPGRFSGRQFSNSRSEMNVSTLELGDSALYLCASSFIEQGNTEAFFGQGTRLTVV.

This chain connects TRBV5-1 to TRBJ2-3, with TRBD1 matching 7 bases. The J segment lost 2 bases and the V segment lost 6 bases, leaving 6 bases of the junction unmatched. The CDR3 totals 14 residues. In germline, CDR1 is SGHRS, CDR2 YFSETQ. DNA of the CDR3: TGCGCCAGCATCGAGGGGGCCTCCACAGATACGCAGTATTTT. Protein: CASIEGASTDTQYF. Together with reference TRBV5-1 and TRBJ2-3, the CDR3 gives the full variable domain: KAGVTQTPRYLIKTRGQQVTLSCSPISGHRSVSWYQQTPGQGLQFLFEYFSETQRNKGNFPGRFSGRQFSNSRSEMNVSTLELGDSALYLCASIEGASTDTQYFGPGTRLTVL.

The chain carries TRBV11-3 and TRBJ2-2; 8 nucleotides match TRBD1. The CDR3 contains 15 residues. V shed 5 bases and J 3 bases; nucleotides not matched to a gene: 5. Germline values: CDR1 SGHNT, CDR2 YENEEA. Here the CDR3 DNA reads TGTGCCAGCAGCGCAGGGGGCGGGTACACCGGGGAGCTGTTTTTT. Its protein product is CASSAGGGYTGELFF.

The chain uses TRBV9 and TRBJ1-1, with D perhaps matching TRBD1 (5 bases). The CDR3 extends over 15 amino acids. Trimming took 4 bases from V and 1 from J, leaving 14 bases between them. Germline V gives CDR1 SGDLS, CDR2 YYNGEE. The CDR3 DNA is TGTGCCAGCAGCCCCCATCAAGGGGAGAACACTGAAGCTTTCTTT. Its translation: CASSPHQGENTEAFF.

The chain recombines TRBV5-5 with TRBJ1-5; 10 nucleotides align to TRBD1. V dropped 4 bases and J dropped 6; count of bases not matched to a gene: 4. CDR3 size: 14 residues. The germline V gene has CDR1 SGHKS and CDR2 YYEKEE (reference sequence). The CDR3 DNA follows: TGTGCCAGCAGCCCTGGACAGGGGGTTCAGCCCCAGCATTTT. This encodes CASSPGQGVQPQHF.

This sequence joins TRBV11-2 and TRBJ2-1; TRBD2 matches at 10 bases. The CDR3 is 15 amino acids. Per germline, CDR1 SGHAT and CDR2 FQNNGV. The V and J ends lost 3 bases and 6 bases, in that order; junction bases with no gene match: 5. CDR3 amino acids: CASSFRLAGGNEQFF. The CDR3 DNA reads TGTGCCAGCAGCTTTCGACTAGCGGGTGGCAATGAGCAGTTCTTC.

With respect to this clone: A read error may account for a junction end that differs from germline. The chain carries TRBV7-7 and TRBJ2-1; TRBD2 matches 10 bases. Germline CDR1 reads SSHAT; CDR2 reads FNYEAQ (reference sequence). The CDR3 is 16 amino acids. The DNA for the CDR3 is TGTGCTAGCAGCTTAATTTTAGCGGGGGGCCCAAATGAGCAGTTCTTC. It yields the protein CASSLILAGGPNEQFF.

The chain combines TRBV13 with TRBJ2-1; TRBD1 matches at 8 bases. Losses at the gene ends were 4 bases for V and 7 bases for J; bases not matched to a gene: 9. There are 15 residues in the CDR3. Germline V lookup: CDR1 PRHDT, CDR2 FYEKMQ (reference sequence). The CDR3 is CASSSYGQGKNEQFF. The CDR3 DNA sequence: TGTGCCAGCAGCTCCTACGGACAGGGTAAGAATGAGCAGTTCTTC.

This chain links TRBV5-4 with TRBJ2-5, with 10 bases aligning to TRBD2. Trimming cost V 1 base and J 5 bases; bases outside gene matches: 8. The CDR3 covers 16 residues. Per the germline V gene, CDR1 is SGHNT and CDR2 is YYREEE (reference sequence). CDR3 loop: CASSLRLAGAGETQYF. The CDR3 DNA follows: TGTGCCAGCAGCTTGCGCCTAGCGGGGGCGGGGGAGACCCAGTACTTC.

In its sample, this clone was seen a few times. The V and J genes are TRBV6-1 and TRBJ1-5, with TRBD1 matching over 11 bases. The length of the CDR3 is 17 residues. J was trimmed by 1 base and V by 3 bases; bases with no gene match: 5. The germline gives CDR1 MNHNS, CDR2 SASEGT. Written as DNA, the CDR3 is TGTGCCAGCAGTGACGGACAGGGGGCATTAAGCAATCAGCCCCAGCATTTT. This gives the protein CASSDGQGALSNQPQHF.

V gene TRBV27 combines with J gene TRBJ1-2, with 9 bases that match TRBD1. The CDR3 runs to 13 residues. CDR1 is MNHEY and CDR2 is SMNVEV in the germline V gene (reference sequence). V was clipped by 5 bases and J by 12 bases; unmatched bases: 10. The CDR3 is CASSATGGWSHTF. For the CDR3, the DNA is TGTGCCAGCAGTGCCACAGGGGGCTGGAGCCACACCTTC.

This clone was recorded only once. The chain carries TRBV6-5 and TRBJ2-7; D gene unclear. Germline-derived CDR1 and CDR2 are MNHEY and SVGAGI. V was clipped by 7 bases and J by 0 bases, with 16 bases between them. There are 15 residues in the CDR3. Here the CDR3 reads CASTRAELSSYEQYF. The CDR3 nucleotides read TGTGCCAGCACAAGAGCCGAACTAAGCTCCTACGAGCAGTACTTC.

V and J are TRBV11-3 and TRBJ1-2; D is possibly TRBD1 (6 bases). Germline V lookup: CDR1 SGHNT, CDR2 YENEEA. The CDR3 contains 14 residues. Between the trimmed V and J ends, which lost 6 bases and 2 bases, there was a span of 13 bases. This chain's CDR3 is CASSPTTGNYGYTF. CDR3 bases: TGTGCCAGCAGTCCGACCACAGGGAACTATGGCTACACCTTC.

The genes are TRBV7-3 and TRBJ1-2, with a weak D call TRBD1 (5 bases). Germline V lookup: CDR1 SGHTA, CDR2 FQGTGA. Trimming shortened V by 5 bases and J by 4 bases, and 8 bases separated the two germline ends. The CDR3 runs to 12 residues. The DNA of the CDR3 is TGTGCCAGCAGCCGAGACAGCTATGGCTACACCTTC. Residues: CASSRDSYGYTF. Complete variable domain (other parts from reference TRBV7-3 and TRBJ1-2): GAGVSQTPSNKVTEKGKYVELRCDPISGHTALYWYRQSLGQGPEFLIYFQGTGAADDSGLPNDRFFAVRPEGSVSTLKIQRTERGDSAVYLCASSRDSYGYTFGSGTRLTVV.

This chain uses TRBV19 with TRBJ2-1, with no clear D. V lost 9 bases and J 8 bases, leaving 26 bases between the germline ends. This CDR3 has 16 residues. The V gene's germline CDR1 is LNHDA and CDR2 SQIVND (reference sequence). CDR3 nucleotides: TGTGCCAGCGCCGCCCCCAAACAGATTAATGGCTATGAGCAGTTCTTC. Protein: CASAAPKQINGYEQFF.

V is TRBV6-1 and J is TRBJ1-5; 11 positions agree with TRBD1. This CDR3 spans 16 amino acids. The V gene end was trimmed by 0 bases and the J gene end by 6 bases; junction bases not matched to a gene: 4. Per germline, CDR1 MNHNS and CDR2 SASEGT. The CDR3 DNA reads TGTGCCAGCAGTGAAGCCGATGGACAGGGGGCTCAGCCCCAGCATTTT. Translated: CASSEADGQGAQPQHF.

This clone showed up just once. The chain links TRBV5-1 to TRBJ1-2, with TRBD1 matching 9 bases. This CDR3 has 18 amino acids. Germline trimming cut 2 bases from V and 4 bases from J; bases unmatched to any gene: 15. Germline lookup yields CDR1 SGHRS and CDR2 YFSETQ. The CDR3 loop reads CASSFFPGTGIQGYGYTF. The CDR3 bases are TGCGCCAGCAGCTTTTTTCCCGGGACAGGGATCCAAGGCTATGGCTACACCTTC. The variable domain in full, with the rest retrieved from reference TRBV5-1 and TRBJ1-2, is KAGVTQTPRYLIKTRGQQVTLSCSPISGHRSVSWYQQTPGQGLQFLFEYFSETQRNKGNFPGRFSGRQFSNSRSEMNVSTLELGDSALYLCASSFFPGTGIQGYGYTFGSGTRLTVV.

This chain connects TRBV5-4 to TRBJ2-1; 7 bases align to TRBD2. The germline gives CDR1 SGHNT, CDR2 YYREEE (reference sequence). V dropped 1 base and J dropped 5; count of bases not matched to a gene: 3. This CDR3 spans 14 amino acids. CDR3 DNA: TGTGCCAGCAGCTTGACTAGCGCGGACAATGAGCAGTTCTTC. Its protein is CASSLTSADNEQFF.

The gene calls are TRBV6-5 and TRBJ2-7; 8 bases agree with TRBD1. Germline V gives CDR1 MNHEY, CDR2 SVGAGI. The V and J ends lost 6 bases and 6 bases, in that order; junction bases with no gene match: 7. There are 13 residues in the CDR3. CDR3 amino acids: CASSRTGQVEQYF. CDR3 nucleotide sequence: TGTGCCAGCAGCCGAACGGGACAGGTCGAGCAGTACTTC.

The chain has TRBV7-9 and TRBJ1-1; D is ambiguous. This CDR3 contains 15 residues. Trimming removed 2 bases from V and 2 bases from J, with 12 bases in between. Looked up from germline, CDR1 is SEHNR and CDR2 is FQNEAQ (reference sequence). CDR3 coding DNA: TGTGCCAGCAGCTTACTCCGAGATTATAACACTGAAGCTTTCTTT. Amino acid sequence: CASSLLRDYNTEAFF.

The rearrangement uses TRBV7-8 and TRBJ1-3; D is unresolved. The CDR3 has 19 residues. Germline V gene data show CDR1 as SGHVS and CDR2 as FQNEAQ. V was clipped by 3 bases and J by 0 bases, with 21 bases between them. The CDR3 here is CASSFFTEKKYTSGNTIYF. The CDR3 region has the DNA TGTGCCAGCAGCTTTTTCACAGAAAAGAAATATACCTCTGGAAACACCATATATTTT.

The chain joins TRBV6-6 to TRBJ2-5, with a tentative D call TRBD1 (5 bases). The germline V gene encodes CDR1 MNHNY and CDR2 SVGAGI (reference sequence). CDR3 length: 14 amino acids. Deletions cut 4 bases from V and 4 bases from J, with 13 bases between. CDR3 bases: TGTGCCAGCAGTTCTCTCAGGGTAGGAGAGACCCAGTACTTC. This encodes CASSSLRVGETQYF.

The chain recombines TRBV7-6 with TRBJ1-2, with 8 bases identical to TRBD1. The CDR3 loop spans 16 amino acids. Trimming removed 3 bases from V and 0 bases from J; junction bases left unmatched: 6. Germline loops: CDR1 SGHVS, CDR2 FNYEAQ. The CDR3 nucleotides are TGTGCCAGCAGCTTTCGACAGGGGCCTACTAACTATGGCTACACCTTC. Its translation: CASSFRQGPTNYGYTF.

The chain recombines TRBV19 with TRBJ1-2; 8 bases are shared with TRBD1. V shed 5 bases and J 5 bases; nucleotides not matched to a gene: 10. The CDR3 extends over 15 amino acids. From germline, CDR1 is LNHDA and CDR2 SQIVND (reference sequence). The DNA for the CDR3 is TGTGCCAGTAGTCGCTCTCAGGACAGGGCTTATGGCTACACCTTC. Translated: CASSRSQDRAYGYTF.

V and J are TRBV7-9 and TRBJ1-5, with 7 bases matching TRBD1. CDR1 and CDR2 (germline): SEHNR, FQNEAQ (reference sequence). The CDR3 length is 18 residues. The V gene end was trimmed by 5 bases and the J gene end by 1 base; junction bases not matched to a gene: 14. In nucleotides, the CDR3 is TGTGCCAGCAGCCCGGCCCCGCCCGGGACAGCGAGCAATCAGCCCCAGCATTTT. Protein product: CASSPAPPGTASNQPQHF. Complete variable domain (other parts from reference TRBV7-9 and TRBJ1-5): DTGVSQNPRHKITKRGQNVTFRCDPISEHNRLYWYRQTLGQGPEFLTYFQNEAQLEKSRLLSDRFSAERPKGSFSTLEIQRTEQGDSAMYLCASSPAPPGTASNQPQHFGDGTRLSIL.